This TCR beta chain originates from a study of blood T cell repertoires in COVID-19. The trim removed 1 base at V and 1 base at J, leaving 4 bases unmatched. The CDR3 has 16 amino acids. Germline V lookup: CDR1 SGHNT, CDR2 YYREEE (reference sequence). Authors' data handling: Amplification of reference gene primers provided the estimated nucleated cell counts. Only in-frame clones appear in the TCRdb table, and some are missing; sequencing was by immunoSEQ multiplex PCR. V and J calls and clone size are given by that table; D and trimming were obtained from the DNA. Here the sample spans roughly 110,000 clones, roughly 88% being singletons.

Sequencing was performed on peripheral blood. The chain recombines TRBV5-4 with TRBJ2-2, with 7 bases fitting TRBD2. This TCR came from a middle-aged man with active or convalescent COVID-19. CDR3 sequence (DNA): TGTGCCAGCAGCTTGAAAACTAGCGTGAACACCGGGGAGCTGTTTTTT. Its translation is CASSLKTSVNTGELFF.